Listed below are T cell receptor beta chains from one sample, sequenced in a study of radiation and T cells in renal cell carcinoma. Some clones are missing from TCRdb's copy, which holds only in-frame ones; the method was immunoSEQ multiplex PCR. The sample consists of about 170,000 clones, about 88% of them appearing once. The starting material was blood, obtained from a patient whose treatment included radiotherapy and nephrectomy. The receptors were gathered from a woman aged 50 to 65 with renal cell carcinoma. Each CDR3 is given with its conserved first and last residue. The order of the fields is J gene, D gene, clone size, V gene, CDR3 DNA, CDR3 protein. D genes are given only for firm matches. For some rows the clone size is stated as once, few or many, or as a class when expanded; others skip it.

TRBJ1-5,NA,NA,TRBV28,TGTGCCAGCAGGTTACAGGGTGGTCGCGGCAATCAGCCCCAGCATTTT,CASRLQGGRGNQPQHF
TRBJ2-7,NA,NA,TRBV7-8,TGTGCCAGCAGCTTAGTGTCCAGGGTTTCGATCTCCTACGAGCAGTACTTC,CASSLVSRVSISYEQYF
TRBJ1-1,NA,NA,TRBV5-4,TGTGCCAGCAGCCCCAAGTTGGGACACTTGAACACTGAAGCTTTCTTT,CASSPKLGHLNTEAFF
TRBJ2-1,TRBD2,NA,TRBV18,TGTGCCAGCTCCCCGAGCGGGGGGGCATACAATGAGCAGTTCTTC,CASSPSGGAYNEQFF
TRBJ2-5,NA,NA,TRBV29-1,TGCAGCGTTGAAGATCGGAGACAGGAGGAGGTCCAGTACTTC,CSVEDRRQEEVQYF
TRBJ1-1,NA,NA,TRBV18,TGTGCCAGCTCACTCATCCGAGACAGCACTGAAGCTTTCTTT,CASSLIRDSTEAFF
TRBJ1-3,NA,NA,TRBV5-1,TGCGCCAGCAGCTCCGGGACGAGCTCTGGAAACACCATATATTTT,CASSSGTSSGNTIYF
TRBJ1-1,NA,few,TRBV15,TGTGCCACCAGCAGAGATAGGGGGGGCCTTAACACTGAAGCTTTCTTT,CATSRDRGGLNTEAFF
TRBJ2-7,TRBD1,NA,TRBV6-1,TGTGCCAGCAGTGAAGCCCGTGGGACAGGCTCCTACGAGCAGTACTTC,CASSEARGTGSYEQYF
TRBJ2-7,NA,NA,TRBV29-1,TGCAGCGTTCGTATAATGAACGAGCAGTACTTC,CSVRIMNEQYF
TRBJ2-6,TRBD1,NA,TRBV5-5,TGTGCCAGCAGCCTAGTAGGACAGGGCTATTCTGGGGCCAACGTCCTGACTTTC,CASSLVGQGYSGANVLTF